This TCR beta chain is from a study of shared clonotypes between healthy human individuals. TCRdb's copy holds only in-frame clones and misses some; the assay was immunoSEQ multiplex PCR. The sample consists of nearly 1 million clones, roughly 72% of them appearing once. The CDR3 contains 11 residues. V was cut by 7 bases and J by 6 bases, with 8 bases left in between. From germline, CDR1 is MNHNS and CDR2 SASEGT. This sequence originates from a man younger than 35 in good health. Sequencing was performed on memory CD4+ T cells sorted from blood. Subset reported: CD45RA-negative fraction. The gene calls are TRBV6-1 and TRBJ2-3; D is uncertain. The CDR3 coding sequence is TGTGCCAGCAACGAGAGGGATACGCAGTATTTT. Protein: CASNERDTQYF.